These T cell receptor beta chains were read from a single sample in a study of T cells in Graves' hyperthyroidism and ophthalmopathy. TCRdb re-called the multiplex PCR reads with MiXCR, one entry per CDR3 protein. The sample carries hundreds of thousands of distinct CDR3 sequences, around 13% recorded once. Sequencing input: blood. Source of these receptors: a woman under 30 with Graves' hyperthyroidism. Each CDR3 is given with its conserved first and last residue. The D gene is left open where the match is weak. Not all rows give a size; the values are once, few, many and, for expanded clones, a class.

>NA|TRBJ2-7|TRBD1|TRBV15
CATSEGQGVYEQYF
TGTGCCACCAGCGAGGGACAGGGAGTCTACGAGCAGTACTTC
>many|TRBJ2-3|NA|TRBV2
CASWEFDSADTQYF
TGTGCCAGCTGGGAATTCGATTCAGCAGATACGCAGTATTTT
>many|TRBJ2-7|TRBD1|TRBV18
CASSPGGTGLGQYF
TGTGCCAGCTCACCAGGCGGGACAGGGCTTGGGCAGTACTTC
>many|TRBJ1-5|NA|TRBV30
CAWSVGEQSNQPQHF
TGTGCCTGGAGTGTAGGGGAACAGAGCAATCAGCCCCAGCATTTT
>NA|TRBJ2-1|NA|TRBV7-9
CASSPSGSDSYNEQFF
TGTGCCAGCAGCCCATCCGGGTCCGACTCTTACAATGAGCAGTTCTTC
>few|TRBJ2-3|NA|TRBV27
CASSPLVLGTDTQYF
TGTGCCAGCAGTCCACTAGTCTTGGGCACAGATACGCAGTATTTT
>many|TRBJ1-5|TRBD1|TRBV2
CASSVRQGGNQPQHF
TGTGCCAGCAGTGTCCGACAGGGTGGCAATCAGCCCCAGCATTTT
>many|TRBJ1-5|NA|TRBV6-1
CASSYGRGGSSNQPQHF
TGTGCCAGCAGTTACGGCAGAGGAGGATCGAGCAATCAGCCCCAGCATTTT
>NA|TRBJ2-7|TRBD1|TRBV5-1
CASSYGTGSTYEQYF
TGCGCCAGCAGTTACGGGACAGGGAGTACATACGAGCAGTACTTC
>many|TRBJ2-5|NA|TRBV20-1
CSATSGTQYF
TGCAGTGCGACCTCGGGGACCCAGTACTTC
>few|TRBJ1-2|TRBD1|TRBV6-1
CASSRRTGGNYGYTF
TGTGCCAGCAGCCGCCGGACAGGGGGGAACTATGGCTACACCTTC
>many|TRBJ2-3|TRBD2|TRBV30
CAWSQPRGGLNTDTQYF
TGTGCCTGGAGTCAACCTCGGGGGGGGCTAAACACAGATACGCAGTATTTT
>many|TRBJ1-1|NA|TRBV6-1
CASSITGLNTEAFF
TGTGCCAGCAGCATAACAGGTCTGAACACTGAAGCTTTCTTT
>many|TRBJ2-5|NA|TRBV13
CASSSIRTALQETQYF
TGTGCCAGCAGCTCGATTCGGACAGCCCTCCAAGAGACCCAGTACTTC
>few|TRBJ1-2|NA|TRBV6-1
CASSRGQEYGYTF
TGTGCCAGCAGTCGGGGACAAGAGTATGGCTACACCTTC
>NA|TRBJ2-5|NA|TRBV29-1
CSVEGSEETQYF
TGCAGCGTTGAAGGGAGCGAGGAGACCCAGTACTTC
>many|TRBJ1-1|TRBD1|TRBV18
CASSPDRGNTEAFF
TGCGCCAGCAGCCCCGACAGGGGGAACACTGAAGCTTTCTTT
>few|TRBJ2-2|NA|TRBV19
CASRIRENTGELFF
TGTGCCAGTAGGATTAGGGAAAACACCGGGGAGCTGTTTTTT
>few|TRBJ2-2|NA|TRBV7-3
CASSFTTGELFF
TGTGCCAGCAGCTTTACCACCGGGGAGCTGTTTTTT
>NA|TRBJ2-5|TRBD2|TRBV6-1
CASSVAGGSPETQYF
TGTGCCAGCAGTGTAGCGGGAGGTTCGCCAGAGACCCAGTACTTC
>once|TRBJ2-3|NA|TRBV9
CASSFWGPIEADTQYF
TGTGCCAGCAGCTTTTGGGGACCCATAGAGGCAGATACGCAGTATTTT
>many|TRBJ2-1|NA|TRBV30
CAWSLVSYNEQFF
TGTGCCTGGAGCCTAGTCTCCTACAATGAGCAGTTCTTC
>many|TRBJ2-1|TRBD2|TRBV4-1
CASSQASGRYNEQFF
TGCGCCAGCAGCCAGGCTAGCGGGAGGTACAATGAGCAGTTCTTC
>few|TRBJ1-2|TRBD1|TRBV29-1
CSVTTGGGYTF
TGCAGCGTAACAACAGGGGGCGGCTACACCTTC
>many|TRBJ2-7|NA|TRBV12-3/TRBV12-4
CASRYLAISTEQYF
TGTGCCAGCAGATACCTAGCGATCTCGACGGAGCAGTACTTC
>many|TRBJ1-5|NA|TRBV3-1
CASSQADGQPQHF
TGTGCCAGCAGCCAAGCAGACGGGCAGCCCCAGCATTTT
>few|TRBJ2-3|TRBD2|TRBV7-6
CASTMGAGAPDTQYF
TGTGCCAGCACTATGGGAGCGGGGGCCCCAGATACGCAGTATTTT
>few|TRBJ2-5|NA|TRBV7-2
CASSQTGPETQYF
TGTGCCAGCAGCCAGACGGGGCCGGAGACCCAGTACTTC
>NA|TRBJ2-2|NA|TRBV7-2
CASSAGGTQTGELFF
TGTGCCAGCAGCGCCGGCGGGACCCAAACCGGGGAGCTGTTTTTT
>few|TRBJ1-5|NA|TRBV19
CASSIQGPSGNQPQHF
TGTGCCAGTAGTATCCAAGGTCCCTCTGGCAATCAGCCCCAGCATTTT
>many|TRBJ2-7|NA|TRBV7-2
CASSPSIQGARLTSGYEQYF
TGTGCCAGCAGCCCAAGCATACAGGGGGCGCGTCTCACTAGCGGCTACGAGCAGTACTTC
>NA|TRBJ2-2|NA|TRBV6-4
CASRGRANTGELFF
TGTGCCAGCCGAGGGCGAGCGAACACCGGGGAGCTGTTTTTT
>many|TRBJ2-7|NA|TRBV2
CASNRGGSSYEQYF
TGTGCCAGCAATAGAGGCGGTTCCTCCTACGAGCAGTACTTC
>NA|TRBJ2-7|NA|TRBV12-3/TRBV12-4
CASSSLAVAYEQYF
TGTGCCAGCAGTTCCCTAGCAGTGGCCTACGAGCAGTACTTC
>many|TRBJ2-1|NA|TRBV3-1
CASSQDSGIYRATSYNEQFF
TGTGCCAGCAGCCAAGACTCGGGGATTTATCGGGCCACCTCCTACAATGAGCAGTTCTTC